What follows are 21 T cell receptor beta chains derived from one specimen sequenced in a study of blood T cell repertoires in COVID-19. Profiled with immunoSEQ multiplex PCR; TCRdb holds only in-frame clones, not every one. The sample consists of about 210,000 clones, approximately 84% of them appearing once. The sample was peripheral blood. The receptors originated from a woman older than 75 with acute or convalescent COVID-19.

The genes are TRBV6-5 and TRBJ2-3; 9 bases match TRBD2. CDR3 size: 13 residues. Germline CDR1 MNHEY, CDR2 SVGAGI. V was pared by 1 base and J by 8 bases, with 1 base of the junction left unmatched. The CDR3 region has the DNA TGTGCCAGCAGTTACTGGCGGGGGGGTACGCAGTATTTT. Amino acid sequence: CASSYWRGGTQYF.

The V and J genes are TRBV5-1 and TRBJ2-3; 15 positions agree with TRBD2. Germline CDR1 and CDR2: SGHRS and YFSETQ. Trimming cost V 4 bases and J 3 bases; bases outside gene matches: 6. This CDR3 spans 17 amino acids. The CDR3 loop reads CASSPGLAGGPTDTQYF. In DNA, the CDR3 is TGCGCCAGCAGCCCCGGACTAGCGGGAGGGCCGACAGATACGCAGTATTTT.

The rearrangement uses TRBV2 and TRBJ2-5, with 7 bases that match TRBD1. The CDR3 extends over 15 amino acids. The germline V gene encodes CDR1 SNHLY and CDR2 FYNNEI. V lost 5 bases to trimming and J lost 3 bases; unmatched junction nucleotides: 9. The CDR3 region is CASSRGQPNKETQYF. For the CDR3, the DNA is TGTGCCAGCAGTCGGGGACAGCCTAATAAAGAGACCCAGTACTTC.

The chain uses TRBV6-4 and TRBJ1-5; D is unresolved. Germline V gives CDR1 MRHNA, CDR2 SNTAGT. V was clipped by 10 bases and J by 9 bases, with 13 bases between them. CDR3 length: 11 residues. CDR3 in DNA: TGTGCCACACCTGGCCTGTGGCCCCAGCATTTT. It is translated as CATPGLWPQHF.

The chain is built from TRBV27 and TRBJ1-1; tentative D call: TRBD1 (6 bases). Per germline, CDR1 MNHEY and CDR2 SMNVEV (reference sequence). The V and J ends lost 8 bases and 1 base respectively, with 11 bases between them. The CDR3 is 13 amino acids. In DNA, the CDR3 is TGTGCCAGCGGAAAACAGGGGAACACTGAAGCTTTCTTT. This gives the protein CASGKQGNTEAFF.

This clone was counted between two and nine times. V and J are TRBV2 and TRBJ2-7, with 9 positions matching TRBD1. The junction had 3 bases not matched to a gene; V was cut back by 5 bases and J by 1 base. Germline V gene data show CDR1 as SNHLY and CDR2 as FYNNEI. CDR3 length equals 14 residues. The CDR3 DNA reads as TGTGCCAGCAGTCTGGGACAGGGTTCCTACGAGCAGTACTTC. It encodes CASSLGQGSYEQYF.

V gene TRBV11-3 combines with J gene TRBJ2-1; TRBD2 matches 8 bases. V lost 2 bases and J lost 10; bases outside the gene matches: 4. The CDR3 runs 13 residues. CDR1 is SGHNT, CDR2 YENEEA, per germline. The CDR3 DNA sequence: TGTGCCAGCAGCTTACTAGCGGGTGACGAGCAGTTCTTC. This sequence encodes CASSLLAGDEQFF.

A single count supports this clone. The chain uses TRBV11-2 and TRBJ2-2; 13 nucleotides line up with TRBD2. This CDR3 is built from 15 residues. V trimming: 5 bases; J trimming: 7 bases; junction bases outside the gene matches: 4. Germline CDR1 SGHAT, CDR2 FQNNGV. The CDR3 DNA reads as TGTGCCAGCAGCCTCGGACTAGCGGGGGTCGGGGAGCTGTTTTTT. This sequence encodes CASSLGLAGVGELFF.

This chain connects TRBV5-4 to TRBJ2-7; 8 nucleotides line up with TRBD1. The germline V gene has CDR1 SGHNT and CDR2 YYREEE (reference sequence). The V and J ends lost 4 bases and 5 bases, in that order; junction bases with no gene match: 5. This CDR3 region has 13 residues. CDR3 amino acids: CASSPQGADEQYF. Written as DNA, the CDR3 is TGTGCCAGCAGCCCGCAGGGGGCCGACGAGCAGTACTTC.

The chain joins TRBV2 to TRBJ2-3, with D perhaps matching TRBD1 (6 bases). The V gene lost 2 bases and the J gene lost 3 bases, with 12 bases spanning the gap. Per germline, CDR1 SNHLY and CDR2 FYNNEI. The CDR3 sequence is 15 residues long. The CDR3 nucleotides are TGTGCCAGCAGTGAAACAGGGATGTTAACAGATACGCAGTATTTT. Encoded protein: CASSETGMLTDTQYF. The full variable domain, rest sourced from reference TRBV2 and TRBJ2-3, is EPEVTQTPSHQVTQMGQEVILRCVPISNHLYFYWYRQILGQKVEFLVSFYNNEISEKSEIFDDQFSVERPDGSNFTLKIRSTKLEDSAMYFCASSETGMLTDTQYFGPGTRLTVL.

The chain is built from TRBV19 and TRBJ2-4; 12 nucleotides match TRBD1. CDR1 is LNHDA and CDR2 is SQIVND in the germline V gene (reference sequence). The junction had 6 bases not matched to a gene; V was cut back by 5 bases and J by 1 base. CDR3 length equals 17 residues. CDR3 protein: CASSPRDRGQAKNIQYF. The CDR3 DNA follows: TGTGCCAGTAGTCCCCGGGACAGGGGGCAGGCCAAAAACATTCAGTACTTC.

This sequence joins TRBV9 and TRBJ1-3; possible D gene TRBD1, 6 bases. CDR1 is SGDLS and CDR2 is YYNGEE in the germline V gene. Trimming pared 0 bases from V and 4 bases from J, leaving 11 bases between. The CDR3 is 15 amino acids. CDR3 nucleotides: TGTGCCAGCAGCGTAGTGGGGGGGCCCGGAAACACCATATATTTT. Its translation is CASSVVGGPGNTIYF.

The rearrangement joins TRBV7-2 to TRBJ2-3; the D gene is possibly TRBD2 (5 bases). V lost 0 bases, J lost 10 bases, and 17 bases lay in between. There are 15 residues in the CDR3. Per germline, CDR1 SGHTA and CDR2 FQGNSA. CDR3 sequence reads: CASSLAATGVLSQYF. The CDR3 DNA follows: TGTGCCAGCAGCTTAGCGGCGACCGGGGTGCTTTCGCAGTATTTT.

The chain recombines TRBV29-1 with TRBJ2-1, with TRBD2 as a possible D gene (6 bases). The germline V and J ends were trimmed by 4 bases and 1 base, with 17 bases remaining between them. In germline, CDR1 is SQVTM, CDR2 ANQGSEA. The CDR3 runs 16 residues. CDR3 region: CSVGTRAGTSYNEQFF. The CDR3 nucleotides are TGCAGCGTTGGAACCCGCGCAGGGACTTCCTACAATGAGCAGTTCTTC.

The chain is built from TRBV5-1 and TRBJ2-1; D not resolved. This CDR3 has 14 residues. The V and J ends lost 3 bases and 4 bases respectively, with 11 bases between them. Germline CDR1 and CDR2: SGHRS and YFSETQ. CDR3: CASSSRSVYNEQFF. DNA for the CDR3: TGCGCCAGCAGCTCTCGGAGCGTTTACAATGAGCAGTTCTTC.

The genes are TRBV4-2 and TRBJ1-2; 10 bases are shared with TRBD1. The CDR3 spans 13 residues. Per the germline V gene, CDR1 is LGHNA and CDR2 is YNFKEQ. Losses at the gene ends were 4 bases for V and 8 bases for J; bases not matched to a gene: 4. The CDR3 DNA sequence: TGTGCCAGCAGCCGAGACAGGGGGCAGGGCTACACCTTC. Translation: CASSRDRGQGYTF.

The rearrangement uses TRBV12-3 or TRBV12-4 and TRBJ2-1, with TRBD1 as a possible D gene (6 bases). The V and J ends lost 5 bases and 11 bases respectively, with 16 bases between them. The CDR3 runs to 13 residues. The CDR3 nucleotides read TGTGCCAGCAGTGAGGTTCCCCAGGGGAAGCAGTTCTTC. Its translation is CASSEVPQGKQFF.

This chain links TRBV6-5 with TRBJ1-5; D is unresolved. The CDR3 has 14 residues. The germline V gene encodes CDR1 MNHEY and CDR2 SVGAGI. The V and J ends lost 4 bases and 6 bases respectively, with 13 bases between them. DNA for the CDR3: TGTGCCAGCAGTTTTCATGGTGGGAGTCAGCCCCAGCATTTT. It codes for CASSFHGGSQPQHF.

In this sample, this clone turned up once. The CDR3 reads CASSFVRDSDTEAFF. The DNA of the CDR3 is TGTGCCAGCAGCTTTGTCCGGGACTCGGACACTGAAGCTTTCTTT. This rearrangement joins TRBV9 to TRBJ1-1, with a tentative D call TRBD1 (5 bases). Trimming took off 4 bases at V and 3 bases at J, with 16 bases between the two ends. CDR1 and CDR2 (germline): SGDLS, YYNGEE. The CDR3 has 15 residues.

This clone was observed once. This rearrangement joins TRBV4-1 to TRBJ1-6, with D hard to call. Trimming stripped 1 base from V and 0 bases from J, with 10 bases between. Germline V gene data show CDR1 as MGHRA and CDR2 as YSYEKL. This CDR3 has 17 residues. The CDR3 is CASSQADGSSYNSPLHF. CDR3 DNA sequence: TGCGCCAGCAGCCAAGCGGACGGGAGCTCCTATAATTCACCCCTCCACTTT.

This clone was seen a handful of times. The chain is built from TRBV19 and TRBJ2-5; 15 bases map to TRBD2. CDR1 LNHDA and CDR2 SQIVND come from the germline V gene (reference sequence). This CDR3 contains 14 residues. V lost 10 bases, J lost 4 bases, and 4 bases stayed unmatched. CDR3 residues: CATTGLAGGETQYF. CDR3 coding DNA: TGTGCCACTACGGGACTAGCGGGAGGAGAGACCCAGTACTTC.